This T cell receptor beta chain was sequenced in a study of T cell repertoires and HLA-DP antigens. Deletions cut 7 bases from V and 2 bases from J, with 11 bases between. This CDR3 comprises 14 residues. Germline V gene sequence: CDR1 LGHNT, CDR2 FRNRAP. Whole-study findings and limits: Previously undetected clones averaged 36.3% and 50.6% against the two alleles respectively.

Each pre-culture CD4+ sample aimed for approximately 200,000 T cell genomes at deep resolution. This table comes from immunoSEQ multiplex PCR, and its TCRdb copy is limited to in-frame clones, with some not included. The sample holds about 73,000 clones, around 80% seen once. Regarding this clone: The antigen remains unidentified.

Purity of the untouched CD4+ T cells was approximately 98%. The rearrangement uses TRBV12-5 and TRBJ2-2, with D tentatively TRBD1 or TRBD2 (5 bases each). The sequencing input was CD4+ T cells from PBMCs. This sequence was found in a man between 60 and 70 years old in good health and CMV-seronegative. CDR3 sequence: CASARDLNTGELFF. The CDR3, as DNA: TGTGCTAGTGCCCGGGACCTAAACACCGGGGAGCTGTTTTTT.